This paragraph covers one T cell receptor beta chain sequence. Its antigen remains unidentified. The sample comes from a study of T cells in Graves' hyperthyroidism and ophthalmopathy. General study points: Most thyroid clonotypes expanded above 0.001 were also detected in blood.

CDR1 and CDR2 (germline): SGHTA, FQGNSA. The CDR3 runs 16 residues. V was clipped by 5 bases and J by 2 bases; unmatched bases: 5. Amplified regions were TCR beta CDR3 sequences from RNA transcripts. The HTBI set primed first-round TCR CDR3 RT-PCR. TCRdb used MiXCR to reprocess the multiplex PCR reads, holding one entry per CDR3 protein. This table has 650,000 to 800,000 distinct CDR3 sequences, roughly 46% appearing once. This chain links TRBV7-2 with TRBJ1-4; TRBD1 matches at 10 bases. What was sequenced was peripheral blood or thyroid tissue (not recorded which). This sequence was found in an adult man with Graves' disease, either hyperthyroidism or ophthalmopathy (not recorded which). The CDR3 loop reads CASSPDRGQTNEKLFF. For the CDR3, the DNA is TGTGCCAGCAGCCCAGACAGGGGGCAGACTAATGAAAAACTGTTTTTT.